This passage covers 2 T cell receptor beta chains from one sample sequenced in a study of T cells in Graves' hyperthyroidism and ophthalmopathy. Using RNA transcripts as the source, TCR beta CDR3 regions were amplified. HTBI primers were employed in a first-round RT-PCR of the TCR CDR3. TCRdb called the multiplex PCR reads again in MiXCR, with one record for every CDR3 protein. The profile shows 95,000 to 110,000 distinct CDR3 sequences, over 45% of them singletons. Sequencing was performed on blood. The source of these receptors is a man in his forties or fifties with Graves' hyperthyroidism.

This chain connects TRBV20-1 to TRBJ2-4; possibly TRBD2 for D (6 bases). The V gene lost 5 bases and the J gene lost 0 bases, with 11 bases spanning the gap. Germline loops: CDR1 DFQATT, CDR2 SNEGSKA (reference sequence). The CDR3 totals 14 residues. CDR3 amino acids: CSASGGLAKNIQYF. CDR3 sequence (DNA): TGCAGTGCTTCCGGGGGTCTAGCCAAAAACATTCAGTACTTC.

There are many counts of this clonotype. The V gene is TRBV2, the J gene TRBJ1-2, with 8 bases that match TRBD1. V gave up 8 bases and J gave up 7 bases; unmatched junction bases: 9. The germline CDR1 and CDR2 sequences are SNHLY and FYNNEI. The CDR3 is 13 amino acids. The CDR3 DNA is TGTGCCAGCGGACCCCACAGGGGGGGTGGCTACACCTTC. This encodes CASGPHRGGGYTF.